The subject of this entry is one T cell receptor (beta chain). What it binds is unknown. This specimen belongs to a study of blood T cells in healthy people across ages. This CDR3 spans 15 amino acids. Per the germline V gene, CDR1 is SEHNR and CDR2 is FQNEAQ (reference sequence). The V gene lost 0 bases and the J gene lost 4 bases, with 9 bases spanning the gap. Through a sample-barcoded 5' primer and a J-beta primer mix, a second PCR was run for about 6 to 11 cycles. A single record per CDR3 protein comes from TCRdb applying MiXCR to the 5' RACE reads. The table records around 1.7 million distinct CDR3 sequences, roughly 27% of them present only once. Study observations and caveats: Possibly confounding the expanded clonotype changes was the fact that donor CMV status was unknown.

Per sample, a minimum of 7 million PBMCs were isolated. Sequencing was done on a sample of blood. The rearrangement uses TRBV7-9 and TRBJ1-4; perhaps TRBD1 as D (6 bases). The source is a woman aged 25 to 39 in good health. Written as DNA, the CDR3 is TGTGCCAGCAGCTTAGCTGGGGGCTTTAATGAAAAACTGTTTTTT. Protein: CASSLAGGFNEKLFF.